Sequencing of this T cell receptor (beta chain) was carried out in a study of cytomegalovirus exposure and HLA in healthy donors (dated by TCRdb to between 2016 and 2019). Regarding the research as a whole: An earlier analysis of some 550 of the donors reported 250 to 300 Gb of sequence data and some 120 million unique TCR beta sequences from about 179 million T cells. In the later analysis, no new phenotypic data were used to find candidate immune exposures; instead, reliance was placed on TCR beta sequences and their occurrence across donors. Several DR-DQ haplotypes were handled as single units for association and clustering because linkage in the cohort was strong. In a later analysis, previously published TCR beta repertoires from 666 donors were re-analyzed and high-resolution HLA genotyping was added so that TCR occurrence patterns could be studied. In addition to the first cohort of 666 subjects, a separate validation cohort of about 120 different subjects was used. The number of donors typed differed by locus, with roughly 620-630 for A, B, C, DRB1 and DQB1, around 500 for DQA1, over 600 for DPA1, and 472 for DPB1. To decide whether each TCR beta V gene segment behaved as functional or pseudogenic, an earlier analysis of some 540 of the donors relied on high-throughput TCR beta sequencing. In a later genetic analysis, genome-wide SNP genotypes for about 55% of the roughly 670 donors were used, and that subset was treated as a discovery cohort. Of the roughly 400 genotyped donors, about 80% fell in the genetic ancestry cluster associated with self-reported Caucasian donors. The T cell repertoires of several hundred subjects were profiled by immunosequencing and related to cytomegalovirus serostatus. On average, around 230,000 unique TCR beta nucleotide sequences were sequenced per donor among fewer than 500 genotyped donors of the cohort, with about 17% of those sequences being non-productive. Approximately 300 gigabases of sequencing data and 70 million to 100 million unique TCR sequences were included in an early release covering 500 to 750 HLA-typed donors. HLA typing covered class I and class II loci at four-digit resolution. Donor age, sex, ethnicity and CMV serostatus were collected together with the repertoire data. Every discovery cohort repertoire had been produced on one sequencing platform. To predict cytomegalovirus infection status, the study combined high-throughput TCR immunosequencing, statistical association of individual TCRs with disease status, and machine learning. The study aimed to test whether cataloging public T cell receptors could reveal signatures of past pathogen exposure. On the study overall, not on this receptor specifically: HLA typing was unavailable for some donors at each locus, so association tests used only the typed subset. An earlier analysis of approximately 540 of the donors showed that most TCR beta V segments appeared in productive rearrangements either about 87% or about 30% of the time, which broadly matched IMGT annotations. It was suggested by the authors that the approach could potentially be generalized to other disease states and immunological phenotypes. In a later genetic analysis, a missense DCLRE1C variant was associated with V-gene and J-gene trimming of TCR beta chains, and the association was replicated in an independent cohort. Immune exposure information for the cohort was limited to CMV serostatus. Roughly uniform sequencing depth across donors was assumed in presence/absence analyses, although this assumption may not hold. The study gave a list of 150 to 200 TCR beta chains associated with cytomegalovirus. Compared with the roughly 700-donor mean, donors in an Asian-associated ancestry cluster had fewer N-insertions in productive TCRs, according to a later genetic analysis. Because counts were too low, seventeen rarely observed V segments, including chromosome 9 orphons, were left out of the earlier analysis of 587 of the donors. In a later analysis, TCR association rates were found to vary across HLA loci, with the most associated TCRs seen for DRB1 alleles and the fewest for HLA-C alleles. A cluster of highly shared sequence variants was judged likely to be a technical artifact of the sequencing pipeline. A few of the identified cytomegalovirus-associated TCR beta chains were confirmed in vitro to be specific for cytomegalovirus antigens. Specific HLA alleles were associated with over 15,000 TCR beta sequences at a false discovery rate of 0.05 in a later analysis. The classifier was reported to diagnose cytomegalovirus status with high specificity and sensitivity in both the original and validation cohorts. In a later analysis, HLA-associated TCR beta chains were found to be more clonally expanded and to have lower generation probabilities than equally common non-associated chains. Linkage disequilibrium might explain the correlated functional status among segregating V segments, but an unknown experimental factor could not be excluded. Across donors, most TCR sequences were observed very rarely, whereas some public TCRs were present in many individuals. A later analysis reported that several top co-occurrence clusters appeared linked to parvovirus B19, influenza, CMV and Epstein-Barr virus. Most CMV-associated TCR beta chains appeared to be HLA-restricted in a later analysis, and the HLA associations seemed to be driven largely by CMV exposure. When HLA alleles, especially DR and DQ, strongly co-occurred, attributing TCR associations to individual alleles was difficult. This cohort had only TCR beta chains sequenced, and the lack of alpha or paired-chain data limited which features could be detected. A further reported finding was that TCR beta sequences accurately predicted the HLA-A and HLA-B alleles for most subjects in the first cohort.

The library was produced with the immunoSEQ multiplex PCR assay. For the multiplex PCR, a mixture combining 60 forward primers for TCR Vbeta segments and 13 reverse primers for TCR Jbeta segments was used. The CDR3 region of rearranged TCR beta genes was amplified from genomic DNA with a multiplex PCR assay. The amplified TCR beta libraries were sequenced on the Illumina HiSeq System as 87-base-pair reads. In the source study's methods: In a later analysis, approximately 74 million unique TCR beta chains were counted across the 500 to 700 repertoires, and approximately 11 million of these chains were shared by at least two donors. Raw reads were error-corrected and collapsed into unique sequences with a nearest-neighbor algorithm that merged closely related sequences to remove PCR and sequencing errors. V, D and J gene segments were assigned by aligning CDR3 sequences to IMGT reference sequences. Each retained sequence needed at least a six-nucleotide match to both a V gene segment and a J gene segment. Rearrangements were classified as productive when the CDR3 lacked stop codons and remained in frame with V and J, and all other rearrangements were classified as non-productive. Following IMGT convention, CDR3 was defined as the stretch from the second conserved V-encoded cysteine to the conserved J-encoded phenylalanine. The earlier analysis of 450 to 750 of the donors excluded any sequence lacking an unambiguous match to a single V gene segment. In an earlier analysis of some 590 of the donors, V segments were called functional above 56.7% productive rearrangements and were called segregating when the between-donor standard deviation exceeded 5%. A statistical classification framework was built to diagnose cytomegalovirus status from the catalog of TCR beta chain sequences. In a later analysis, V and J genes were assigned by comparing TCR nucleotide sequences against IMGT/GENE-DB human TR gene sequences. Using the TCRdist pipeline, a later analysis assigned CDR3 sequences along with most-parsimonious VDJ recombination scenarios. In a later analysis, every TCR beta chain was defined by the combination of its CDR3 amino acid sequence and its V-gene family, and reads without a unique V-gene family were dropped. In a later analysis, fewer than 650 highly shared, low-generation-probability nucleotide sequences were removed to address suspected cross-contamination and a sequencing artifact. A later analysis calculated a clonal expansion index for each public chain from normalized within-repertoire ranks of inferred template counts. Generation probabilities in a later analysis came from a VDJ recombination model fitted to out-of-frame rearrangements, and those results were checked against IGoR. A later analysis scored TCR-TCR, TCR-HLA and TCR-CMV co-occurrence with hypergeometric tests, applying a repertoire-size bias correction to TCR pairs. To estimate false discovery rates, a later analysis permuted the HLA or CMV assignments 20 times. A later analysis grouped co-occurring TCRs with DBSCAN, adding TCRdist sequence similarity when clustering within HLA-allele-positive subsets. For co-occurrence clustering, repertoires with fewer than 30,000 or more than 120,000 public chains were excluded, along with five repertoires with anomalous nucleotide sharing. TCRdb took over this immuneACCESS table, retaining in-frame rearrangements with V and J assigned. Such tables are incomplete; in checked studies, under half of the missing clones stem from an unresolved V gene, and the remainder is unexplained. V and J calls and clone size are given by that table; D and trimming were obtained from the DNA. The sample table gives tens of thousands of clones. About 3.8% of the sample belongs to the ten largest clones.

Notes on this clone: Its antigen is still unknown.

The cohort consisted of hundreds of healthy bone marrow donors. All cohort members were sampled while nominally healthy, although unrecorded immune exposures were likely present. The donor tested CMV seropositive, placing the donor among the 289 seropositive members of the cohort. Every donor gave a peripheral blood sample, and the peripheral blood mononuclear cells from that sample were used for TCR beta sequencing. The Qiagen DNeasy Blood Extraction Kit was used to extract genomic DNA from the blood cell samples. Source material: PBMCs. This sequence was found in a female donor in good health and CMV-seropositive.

The DNA reads as follows: TGCGCCAGCAGCTTGACGACAGTGAACACTGAAGCTTTCTTT. Translated, it reads CASSLTTVNTEAFF. This sequence uses TRBV5-1 and TRBJ1-1, and possibly TRBD1, on 5 matching bases. V and J are truncated by 1 base and 0 bases respectively, leaving an intervening sequence of 7 bases. The cysteine opens and the phenylalanine closes a CDR3 of 14 amino acids. The only DNA kept is the CDR3, 42 bases in frame from the first base. CDR1 and CDR2 are read off the germline V gene as SGHRS and YFSETQ.